Below, 17 T cell receptor beta chains from the same sample are listed, as sequenced in a study of cytomegalovirus exposure and HLA in healthy donors. PCR employed 60 Vbeta and 13 Jbeta primers. Sequencing was performed with immunoSEQ multiplex PCR; in TCRdb, only in-frame clones are kept and a portion is missing. The sample gives fewer than 200,000 clones, less than 80% of which show up once; 0.7% to 0.8% is in the top ten. The sample taken for sequencing was PBMCs. These TCRs come from a female donor in good health and CMV-seronegative.

The chain recombines TRBV21-1 with TRBJ1-2; the D segment call TRBD1 is taken from the table without a DNA check. TRBV21-1 constitutes a pseudogene. There are 14 residues in the CDR3. Here the CDR3 DNA reads TGTGCCAGCAGCAATCCGGGCGCAGGGGATGGCTACACCTTC. This encodes CASSNPGAGDGYTF.

The chain has TRBV4-2 and TRBJ1-1, with D maybe TRBD1 (5 bases). The CDR3 is 13 residues long. Trimming pared 1 base from V and 11 bases from J, leaving 14 bases between. CDR1 LGHNA and CDR2 YNFKEQ come from the germline V gene. The CDR3 DNA sequence: TGTGCCAGCAGCCAAGTAGGGGACGGGGGGGCTTTCTTT. Translated: CASSQVGDGGAFF.

The J gene is TRBJ2-2, the V gene TRBV7-3; 13 bases map to TRBD2. Germline V lookup: CDR1 SGHTA, CDR2 FQGTGA. The CDR3 has 15 amino acids. The J segment lost 5 bases and the V segment lost 5 bases, leaving 2 bases of the junction unmatched. The CDR3 sequence is CASSPGLAGTGELFF. As DNA, the CDR3 is TGTGCCAGCAGCCCGGGACTAGCGGGAACCGGGGAGCTGTTTTTT.

This clone was counted only a few times. The chain couples TRBV10-3 to TRBJ2-3; 10 bases line up with TRBD2. The V gene's germline CDR1 is ENHRY and CDR2 SYGVKD. The CDR3 length is 16 residues. Germline trimming cut 5 bases from V and 7 bases from J; bases unmatched to any gene: 12. The CDR3 reads CAISHLRSGRAYTQYF. DNA of the CDR3: TGTGCCATCAGTCACCTTAGGAGCGGGAGGGCATATACGCAGTATTTT.

With respect to this clone: Other DNA sequences of this sample code for an identical CDR3. The chain joins TRBV7-2 to TRBJ2-1; 9 bases are shared with TRBD2. The germline V gene has CDR1 SGHTA and CDR2 FQGNSA. The J segment lost 10 bases and the V segment lost 1 base, leaving 8 bases of the junction unmatched. The CDR3 length is 15 residues. The CDR3 nucleotides are TGTGCCAGCAGCTTAGATGCGGGAGGGCCAAGGGAGCAGTTCTTC. Translated: CASSLDAGGPREQFF.

The V gene is TRBV6-1, the J gene TRBJ2-1, with D uncertain. The CDR3 has 11 residues. V lost 5 bases, J lost 8 bases, and 7 bases lay in between. CDR1 is MNHNS, CDR2 SASEGT, per germline. The CDR3 here is CASSRLDEQFF. DNA of the CDR3: TGTGCCAGCAGTCGGTTAGATGAGCAGTTCTTC.

The chain is built from TRBV11-3 and TRBJ2-2, with 8 bases matching TRBD2. Trimming cost V 5 bases and J 2 bases; bases outside gene matches: 7. The CDR3 length is 16 residues. CDR1 is SGHNT and CDR2 is YENEEA in the germline V gene. In nucleotides, the CDR3 is TGTGCCAGCAGCGTTAGCGGGGTATTTAACACCGGGGAGCTGTTTTTT. This gives the protein CASSVSGVFNTGELFF. Drawing the rest from reference TRBV11-3 and TRBJ2-2, the complete variable domain is EAGVVQSPRYKIIEKKQPVAFWCNPISGHNTLYWYLQNLGQGPELLIRYENEEAVDDSQLPKDRFSAERLKGVDSTLKIQPAELGDSAVYLCASSVSGVFNTGELFFGEGSRLTVL.

The chain couples TRBV7-2 to TRBJ1-2; D possibly corresponds to TRBD1 (5 bases). This CDR3 is built from 14 residues. CDR1 is SGHTA, CDR2 FQGNSA, per germline. V was cut by 5 bases and J by 5 bases, with 15 bases left in between. The CDR3 bases are TGTGCCAGCAGCCCCAAGACCAAGGGGTATGGCTACACCTTC. Translated, it gives CASSPKTKGYGYTF.

The rearrangement links TRBV11-2 to TRBJ1-1, with 12 nucleotides matching TRBD1. Germline assignment: CDR1 SGHAT and CDR2 FQNNGV. This CDR3 region has 19 residues. The V segment lost 5 bases and the J segment 4 bases; nucleotides outside the gene matches: 17. The CDR3 DNA reads TGTGCCAGCAGCCAAACCGCTTTCTGGGGACAGGGGGCAGGCACTGAAGCTTTCTTT. Its protein is CASSQTAFWGQGAGTEAFF.

The rearrangement joins TRBV27 to TRBJ2-1; 8 nucleotides match TRBD2. CDR1 and CDR2 from the germline V gene are MNHEY and SMNVEV (reference sequence). V lost 3 bases, J lost 7 bases, and 8 bases stayed unmatched. The CDR3 sequence is 15 residues long. In DNA form, the CDR3 reads TGTGCCAGCAGTTTCCAAGCGGGAGTGAGGAATGAGCAGTTCTTC. It translates to CASSFQAGVRNEQFF.

The sample holds one count of this clone. The gene calls are TRBV19 and TRBJ2-3; possibly TRBD1 for D (5 bases). This CDR3 spans 14 amino acids. The germline V gene has CDR1 LNHDA and CDR2 SQIVND (reference sequence). Trimming pared 5 bases from V and 4 bases from J, leaving 13 bases between. CDR3 in DNA: TGTGCCAGTAGTGTTCAGGGTTCGGCAGATACGCAGTATTTT. Translation gives CASSVQGSADTQYF.

As for this clone: The sample contains more than one DNA sequence encoding this CDR3. The chain links TRBV7-2 to TRBJ2-1; D is possibly TRBD1 (5 bases). Germline CDR1 reads SGHTA; CDR2 reads FQGNSA. V was clipped by 0 bases and J by 0 bases, with 6 bases between them. CDR3 length: 15 residues. CDR3 in amino acids: CASSLAGRSYNEQFF. The CDR3 DNA sequence: TGTGCCAGCAGCTTAGCGGGGCGCTCCTACAATGAGCAGTTCTTC.

The chain uses TRBV19 and TRBJ1-1, with D maybe TRBD1 (6 bases). V lost 7 bases and J 5 bases, leaving 26 bases between the germline ends. CDR3 length equals 17 residues. In germline, CDR1 is LNHDA, CDR2 SQIVND (reference sequence). The CDR3 loop is CASTKGVRGGGLTEAFF. Written as DNA, the CDR3 is TGTGCCAGTACGAAGGGGGTTCGGGGGGGCGGTTTAACTGAAGCTTTCTTT. The full variable domain, completed using reference TRBV19 and TRBJ1-1, is DGGITQSPKYLFRKEGQNVTLSCEQNLNHDAMYWYRQDPGQGLRLIYYSQIVNDFQKGDIAEGYSVSREKKESFPLTVTSAQKNPTAFYLCASTKGVRGGGLTEAFFGQGTRLTVV.

The gene calls are TRBV9 and TRBJ2-6; TRBD2 matches 12 bases. The CDR3 has 20 residues. CDR1 SGDLS and CDR2 YYNGEE come from the germline V gene. The V and J ends lost 3 bases and 0 bases, in that order; junction bases with no gene match: 10. The CDR3 here is CASSAQTSGGWGSGANVLTF. CDR3 coding DNA: TGTGCCAGCAGCGCCCAGACTAGCGGGGGTTGGGGCTCTGGGGCCAACGTCCTGACTTTC. Supplemented by reference TRBV9 and TRBJ2-6, the full variable domain reads DSGVTQTPKHLITATGQRVTLRCSPRSGDLSVYWYQQSLDQGLQFLIQYYNGEERAKGNILERFSAQQFPDLHSELNLSSLELGDSALYFCASSAQTSGGWGSGANVLTFGAGSRLTVL.

The rearrangement links TRBV7-9 to TRBJ2-5, with no clear D. The V and J ends lost 5 bases and 5 bases respectively, with 9 bases between them. The CDR3 totals 12 residues. CDR1 is SEHNR and CDR2 is FQNEAQ in the germline V gene (reference sequence). CDR3 nucleotide sequence: TGTGCCAGCAGCCCCCCCGGGGAGACCCAGTACTTC. Protein sequence: CASSPPGETQYF.

The chain is built from TRBV7-9 and TRBJ2-7; tentatively, D is TRBD1 (6 bases). This CDR3 has 14 amino acids. CDR1 is SEHNR and CDR2 is FQNEAQ in the germline V gene (reference sequence). V was trimmed by 5 bases and J by 5 bases, leaving 16 bases between them. The CDR3 is CASSRGTMGHEQYF. CDR3 nucleotides: TGTGCCAGCAGCCGAGGGACAATGGGACACGAGCAGTACTTC.

This sequence joins TRBV5-4 and TRBJ2-5, with a possible D match to TRBD1 (5 bases). CDR1 SGHNT and CDR2 YYREEE come from the germline V gene (reference sequence). V was cut by 0 bases and J by 5 bases, with 14 bases left in between. This CDR3 region has 15 residues. The chain's CDR3 is CASSLAGQIRETQYF. The DNA for the CDR3 is TGTGCCAGCAGCTTGGCAGGGCAAATCCGGGAGACCCAGTACTTC.